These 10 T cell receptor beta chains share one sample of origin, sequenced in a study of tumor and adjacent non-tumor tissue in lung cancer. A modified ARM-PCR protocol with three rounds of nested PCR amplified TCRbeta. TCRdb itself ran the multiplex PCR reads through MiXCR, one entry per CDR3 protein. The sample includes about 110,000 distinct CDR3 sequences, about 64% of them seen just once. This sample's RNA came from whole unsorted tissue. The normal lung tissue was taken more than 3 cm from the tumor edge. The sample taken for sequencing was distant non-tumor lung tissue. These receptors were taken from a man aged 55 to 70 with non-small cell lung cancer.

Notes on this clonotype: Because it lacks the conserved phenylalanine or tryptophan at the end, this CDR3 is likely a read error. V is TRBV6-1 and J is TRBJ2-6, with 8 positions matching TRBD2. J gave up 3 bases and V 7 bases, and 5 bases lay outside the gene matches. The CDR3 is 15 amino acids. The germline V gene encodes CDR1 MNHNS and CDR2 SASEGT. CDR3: CASISGGIGANVLTL. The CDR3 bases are TGTGCCAGCATCTCGGGGGGGATTGGGGCCAACGTCCTGACTTTA.

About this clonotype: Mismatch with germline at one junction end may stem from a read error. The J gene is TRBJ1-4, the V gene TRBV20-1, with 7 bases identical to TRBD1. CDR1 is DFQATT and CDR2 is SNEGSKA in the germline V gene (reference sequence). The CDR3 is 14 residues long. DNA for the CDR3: TGCAGTGTTAGAGGGGGCACCGGAGTGGAAAAACTGTTTTTT. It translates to CSVRGGTGVEKLFF.

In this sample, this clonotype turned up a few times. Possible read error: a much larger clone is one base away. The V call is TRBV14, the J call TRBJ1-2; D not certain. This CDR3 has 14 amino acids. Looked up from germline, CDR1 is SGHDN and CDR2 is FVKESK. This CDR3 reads CASSPSSGLYDYTF. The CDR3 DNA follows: TGTGCCAGCAGCCCCTCTAGCGGGCTGTATGACTACACCTTC.

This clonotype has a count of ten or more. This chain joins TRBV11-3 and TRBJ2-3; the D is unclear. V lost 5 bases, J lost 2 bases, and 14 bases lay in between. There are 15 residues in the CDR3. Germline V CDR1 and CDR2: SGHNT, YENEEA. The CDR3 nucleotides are TGTGCCAGCAGCCGGATAACCCGGGCCACAGATACGCAGTATTTT. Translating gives CASSRITRATDTQYF.

The CDR3 sequence: CASSLIGYTHTQYF. The CDR3 DNA sequence: TGTGCCAGCAGCTTAATCGGCTACACGCATACGCAGTATTTT. The chain combines TRBV11-3 with TRBJ2-3; D gene ambiguous. Germline CDR1 and CDR2: SGHNT and YENEEA. The V end lost 2 bases, the J end lost 7 bases, and 13 bases lay between the germline ends. The CDR3 length is 14 residues.

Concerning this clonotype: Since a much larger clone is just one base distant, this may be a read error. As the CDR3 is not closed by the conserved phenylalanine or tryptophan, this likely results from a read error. CDR3 bases: TGCGCCAGCAGCCAACAGGGATTAGATGAGCAGTTCTCC. The encoded protein is CASSQQGLDEQFS. The chain links TRBV4-3 to TRBJ2-1, with a possible D match to TRBD1 (5 bases). Trimming pared 2 bases from V and 8 bases from J, leaving 10 bases between. Germline CDR1 and CDR2: LGHNA and YSLEER. The CDR3 is made up of 13 amino acids.

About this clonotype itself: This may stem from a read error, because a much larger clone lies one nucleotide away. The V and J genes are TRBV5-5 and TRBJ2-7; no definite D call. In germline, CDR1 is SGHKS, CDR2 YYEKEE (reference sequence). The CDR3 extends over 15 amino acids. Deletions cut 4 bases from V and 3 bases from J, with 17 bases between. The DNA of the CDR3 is TGTGCCAGCAGCCGAACCAGGACGGCATTCTACGAGCAGTACTTC. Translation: CASSRTRTAFYEQYF.

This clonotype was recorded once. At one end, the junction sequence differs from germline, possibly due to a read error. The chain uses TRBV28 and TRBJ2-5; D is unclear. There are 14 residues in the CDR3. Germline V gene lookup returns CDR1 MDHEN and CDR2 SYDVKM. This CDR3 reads CAISLSGREETQYF. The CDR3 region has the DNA TGTGCCATCAGTTTATCAGGCAGAGAAGAGACCCAGTACTTC.

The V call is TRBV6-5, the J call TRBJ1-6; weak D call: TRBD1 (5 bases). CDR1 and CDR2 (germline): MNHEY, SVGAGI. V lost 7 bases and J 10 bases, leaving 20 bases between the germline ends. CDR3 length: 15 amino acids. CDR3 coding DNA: TGTGCCAGCACCGGAATTGGTAGGGGATTGTCACCCCTCCACTTT. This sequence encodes CASTGIGRGLSPLHF.

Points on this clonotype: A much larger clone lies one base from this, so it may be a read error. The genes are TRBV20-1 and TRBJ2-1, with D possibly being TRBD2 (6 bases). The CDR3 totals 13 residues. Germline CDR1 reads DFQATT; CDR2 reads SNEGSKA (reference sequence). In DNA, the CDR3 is TGCAGTGCGCGGGGACTGACCTACAATGAGCGGTTCTTC. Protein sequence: CSARGLTYNERFF.